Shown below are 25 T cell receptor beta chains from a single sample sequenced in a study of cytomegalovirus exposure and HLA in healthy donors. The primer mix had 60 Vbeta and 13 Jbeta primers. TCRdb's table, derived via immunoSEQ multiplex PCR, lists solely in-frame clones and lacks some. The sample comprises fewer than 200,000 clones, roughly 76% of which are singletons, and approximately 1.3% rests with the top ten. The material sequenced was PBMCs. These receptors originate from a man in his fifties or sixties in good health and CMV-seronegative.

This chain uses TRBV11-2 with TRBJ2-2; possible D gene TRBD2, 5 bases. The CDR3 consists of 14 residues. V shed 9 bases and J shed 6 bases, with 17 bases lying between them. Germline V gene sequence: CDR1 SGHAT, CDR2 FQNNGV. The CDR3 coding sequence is TGTGCCAGTGGGGTGGGTAGCGAGGCCGGGGAGCTGTTTTTT. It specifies CASGVGSEAGELFF.

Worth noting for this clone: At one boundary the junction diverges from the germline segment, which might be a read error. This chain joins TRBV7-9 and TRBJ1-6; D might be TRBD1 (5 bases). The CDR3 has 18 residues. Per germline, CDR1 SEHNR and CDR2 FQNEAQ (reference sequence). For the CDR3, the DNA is TGTTCCAGCAGCCAAGGGACTGGGTATAGCTCCTATAATTCACCCCTCCACTTT. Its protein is CSSSQGTGYSSYNSPLHF.

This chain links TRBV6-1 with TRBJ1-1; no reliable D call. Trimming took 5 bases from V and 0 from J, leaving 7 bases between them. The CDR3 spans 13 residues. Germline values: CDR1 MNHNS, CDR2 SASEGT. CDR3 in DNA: TGTGCCAGCAGTACAGAAATGAACACTGAAGCTTTCTTT. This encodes CASSTEMNTEAFF.

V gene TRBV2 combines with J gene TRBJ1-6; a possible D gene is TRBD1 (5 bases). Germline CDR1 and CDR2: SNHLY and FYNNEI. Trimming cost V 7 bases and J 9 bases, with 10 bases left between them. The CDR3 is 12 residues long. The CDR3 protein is CASMQGGSPLHF. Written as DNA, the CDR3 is TGTGCCAGCATGCAGGGAGGTTCACCCCTCCACTTT.

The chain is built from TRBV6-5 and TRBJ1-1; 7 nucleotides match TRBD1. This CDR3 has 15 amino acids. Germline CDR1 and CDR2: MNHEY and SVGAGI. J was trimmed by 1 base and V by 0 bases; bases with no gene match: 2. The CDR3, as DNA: TGTGCCAGCAGTTACTCCTGGACAGGGAACACTGAAGCTTTCTTT. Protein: CASSYSWTGNTEAFF.

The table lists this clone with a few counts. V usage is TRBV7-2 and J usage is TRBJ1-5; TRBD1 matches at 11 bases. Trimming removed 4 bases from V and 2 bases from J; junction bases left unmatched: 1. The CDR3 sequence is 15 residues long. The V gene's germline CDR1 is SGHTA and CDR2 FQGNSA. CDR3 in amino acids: CASSWGQGGNQPQHF. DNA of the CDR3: TGTGCCAGCAGCTGGGGACAGGGGGGCAATCAGCCCCAGCATTTT.

The CDR3: CASRYPAGVEQYF. The DNA for the CDR3 is TGTGCCAGCAGATATCCGGCGGGGGTCGAGCAGTACTTC. The gene calls are TRBV28 and TRBJ2-7; 7 bases match TRBD2. The germline gives CDR1 MDHEN, CDR2 SYDVKM. The CDR3 sequence is 13 residues long. V trimming: 6 bases; J trimming: 6 bases; junction bases outside the gene matches: 8.

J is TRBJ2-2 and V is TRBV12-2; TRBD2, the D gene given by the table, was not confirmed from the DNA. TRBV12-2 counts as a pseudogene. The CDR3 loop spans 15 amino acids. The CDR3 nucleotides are TGTGCAAGTCGCTTGAGGTGGAAGAACACCGGGGAGCTGTTTTTT. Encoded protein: CASRLRWKNTGELFF.

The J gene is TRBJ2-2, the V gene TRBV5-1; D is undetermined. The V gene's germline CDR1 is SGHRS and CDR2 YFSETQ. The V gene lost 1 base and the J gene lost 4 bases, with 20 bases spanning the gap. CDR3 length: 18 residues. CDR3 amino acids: CASSLRSESPRGTGELFF. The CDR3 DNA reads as TGCGCCAGCAGCTTGCGGTCAGAATCTCCAAGAGGCACCGGGGAGCTGTTTTTT.

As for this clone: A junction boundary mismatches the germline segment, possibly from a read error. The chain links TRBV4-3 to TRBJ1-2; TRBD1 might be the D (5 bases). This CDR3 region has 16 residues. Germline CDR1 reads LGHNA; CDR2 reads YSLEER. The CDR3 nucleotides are TGCGCCAGCAGACAAGATCGGCTGGGCAGGGTCGACGGCTACACCTTC. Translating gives CASRQDRLGRVDGYTF.

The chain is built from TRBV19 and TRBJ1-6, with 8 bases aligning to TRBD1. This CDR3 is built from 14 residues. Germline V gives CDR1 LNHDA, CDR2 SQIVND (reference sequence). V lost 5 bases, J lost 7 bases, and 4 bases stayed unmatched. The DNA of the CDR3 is TGTGCCAGTAGTTTTGGACAGGGAAATTCACCCCTCCACTTT. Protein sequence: CASSFGQGNSPLHF.

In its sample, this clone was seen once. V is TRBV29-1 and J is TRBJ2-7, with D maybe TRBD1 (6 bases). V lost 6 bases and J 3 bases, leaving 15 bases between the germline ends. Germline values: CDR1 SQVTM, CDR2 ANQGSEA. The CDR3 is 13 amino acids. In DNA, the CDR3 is TGCAGCGTCGTTTCCAGGGGAAACTACGAGCAGTACTTC. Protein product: CSVVSRGNYEQYF.

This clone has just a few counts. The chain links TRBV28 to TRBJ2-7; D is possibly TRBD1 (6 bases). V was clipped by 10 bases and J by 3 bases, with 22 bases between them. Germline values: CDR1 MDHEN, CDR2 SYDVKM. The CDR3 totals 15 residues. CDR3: CATLGLGQDNYEQYF. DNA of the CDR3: TGTGCCACCCTTGGACTGGGACAAGATAACTACGAGCAGTACTTC. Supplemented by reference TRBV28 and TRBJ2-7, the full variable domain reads DVKVTQSSRYLVKRTGEKVFLECVQDMDHENMFWYRQDPGLGLRLIYFSYDVKMKEKGDIPEGYSVSREKKERFSLILESASTNQTSMYLCATLGLGQDNYEQYFGPGTRLTVT.

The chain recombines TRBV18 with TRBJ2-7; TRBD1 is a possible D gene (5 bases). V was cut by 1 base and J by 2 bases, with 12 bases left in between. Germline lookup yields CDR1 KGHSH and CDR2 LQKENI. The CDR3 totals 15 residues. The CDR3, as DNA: TGTGCCAGCTCACCACTGGTCAGGGAACCCTACGAGCAGTACTTC. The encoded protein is CASSPLVREPYEQYF.

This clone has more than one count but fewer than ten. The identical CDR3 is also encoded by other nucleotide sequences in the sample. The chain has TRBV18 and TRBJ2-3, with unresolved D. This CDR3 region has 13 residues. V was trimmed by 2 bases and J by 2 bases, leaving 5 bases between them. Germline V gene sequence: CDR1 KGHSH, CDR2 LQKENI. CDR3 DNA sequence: TGTGCCAGCTCACCATCAGACACAGATACGCAGTATTTT. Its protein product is CASSPSDTDTQYF. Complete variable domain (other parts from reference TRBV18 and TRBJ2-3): NAGVMQNPRHLVRRRGQEARLRCSPMKGHSHVYWYRQLPEEGLKFMVYLQKENIIDESGMPKERFSAEFPKEGPSILRIQQVVRGDSAAYFCASSPSDTDTQYFGPGTRLTVL.

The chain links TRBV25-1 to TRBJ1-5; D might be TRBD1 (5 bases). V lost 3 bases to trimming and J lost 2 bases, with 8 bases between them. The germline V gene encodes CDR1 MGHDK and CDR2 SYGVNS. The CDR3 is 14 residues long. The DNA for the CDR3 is TGTGCCAGCAGTGAGGAGACAGGCAATCAGCCCCAGCATTTT. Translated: CASSEETGNQPQHF.

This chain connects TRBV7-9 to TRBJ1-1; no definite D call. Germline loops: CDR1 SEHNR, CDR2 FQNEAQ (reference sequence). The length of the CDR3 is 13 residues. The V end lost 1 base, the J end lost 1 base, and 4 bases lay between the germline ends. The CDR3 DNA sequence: TGTGCCAGCAGCTTAGAGCCGAACACTGAAGCTTTCTTT. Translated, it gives CASSLEPNTEAFF.

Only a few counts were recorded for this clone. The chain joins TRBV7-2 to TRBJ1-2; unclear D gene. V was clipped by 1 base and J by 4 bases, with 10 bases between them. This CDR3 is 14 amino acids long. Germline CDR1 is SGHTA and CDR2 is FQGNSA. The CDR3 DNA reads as TGTGCCAGCAGCTTAGAACGGGAACTCTATGGCTACACCTTC. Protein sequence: CASSLERELYGYTF.

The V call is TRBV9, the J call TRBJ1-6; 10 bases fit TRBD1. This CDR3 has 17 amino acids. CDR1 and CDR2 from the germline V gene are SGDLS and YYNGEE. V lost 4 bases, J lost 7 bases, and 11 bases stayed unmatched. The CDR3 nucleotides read TGTGCCAGCAGCCCCCTTCGACAGGGGGCGCGGAATTCACCCCTCCACTTT. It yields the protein CASSPLRQGARNSPLHF.

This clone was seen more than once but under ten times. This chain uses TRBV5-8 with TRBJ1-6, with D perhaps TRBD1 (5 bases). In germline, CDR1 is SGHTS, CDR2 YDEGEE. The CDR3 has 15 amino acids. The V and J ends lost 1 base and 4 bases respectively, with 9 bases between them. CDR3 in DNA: TGTGCCAGCAGCTTGTGGCAGGGATATAATTCACCCCTCCACTTT. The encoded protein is CASSLWQGYNSPLHF.

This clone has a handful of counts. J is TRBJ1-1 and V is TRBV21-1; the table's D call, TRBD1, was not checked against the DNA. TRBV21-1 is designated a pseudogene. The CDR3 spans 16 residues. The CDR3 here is CASSKDRGPLNTEAFF. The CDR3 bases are TGTGCCAGCAGCAAGGACAGGGGGCCTTTGAACACTGAAGCTTTCTTT.

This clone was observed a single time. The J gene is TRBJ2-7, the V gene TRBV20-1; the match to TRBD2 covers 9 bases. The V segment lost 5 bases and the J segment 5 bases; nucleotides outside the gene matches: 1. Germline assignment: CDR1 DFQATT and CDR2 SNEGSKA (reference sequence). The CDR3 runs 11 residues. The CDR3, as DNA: TGCAGTGCTGGGACTAGCCACGAGCAGTACTTC. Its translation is CSAGTSHEQYF.

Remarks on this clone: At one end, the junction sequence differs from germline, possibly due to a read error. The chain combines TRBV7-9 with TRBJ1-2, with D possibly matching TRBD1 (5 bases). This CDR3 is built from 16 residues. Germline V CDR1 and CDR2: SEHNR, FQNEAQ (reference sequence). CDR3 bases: TGTTCCAGCAGCTTAGCTGCCGGGGGTCGAAACTATGGCTACACCTTC. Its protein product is CSSSLAAGGRNYGYTF.

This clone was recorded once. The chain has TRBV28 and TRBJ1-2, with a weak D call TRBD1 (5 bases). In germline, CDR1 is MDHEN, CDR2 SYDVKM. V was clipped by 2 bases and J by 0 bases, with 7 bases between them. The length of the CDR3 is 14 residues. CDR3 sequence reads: CASSLAGPNYGYTF. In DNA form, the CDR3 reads TGTGCCAGCAGTTTAGCAGGGCCTAACTATGGCTACACCTTC.

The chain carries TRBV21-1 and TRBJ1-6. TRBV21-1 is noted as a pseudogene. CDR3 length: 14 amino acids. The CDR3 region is CASSKFEGLPPLHF. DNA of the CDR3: TGTGCCAGCAGCAAATTTGAGGGTTTGCCACCCCTCCACTTT.